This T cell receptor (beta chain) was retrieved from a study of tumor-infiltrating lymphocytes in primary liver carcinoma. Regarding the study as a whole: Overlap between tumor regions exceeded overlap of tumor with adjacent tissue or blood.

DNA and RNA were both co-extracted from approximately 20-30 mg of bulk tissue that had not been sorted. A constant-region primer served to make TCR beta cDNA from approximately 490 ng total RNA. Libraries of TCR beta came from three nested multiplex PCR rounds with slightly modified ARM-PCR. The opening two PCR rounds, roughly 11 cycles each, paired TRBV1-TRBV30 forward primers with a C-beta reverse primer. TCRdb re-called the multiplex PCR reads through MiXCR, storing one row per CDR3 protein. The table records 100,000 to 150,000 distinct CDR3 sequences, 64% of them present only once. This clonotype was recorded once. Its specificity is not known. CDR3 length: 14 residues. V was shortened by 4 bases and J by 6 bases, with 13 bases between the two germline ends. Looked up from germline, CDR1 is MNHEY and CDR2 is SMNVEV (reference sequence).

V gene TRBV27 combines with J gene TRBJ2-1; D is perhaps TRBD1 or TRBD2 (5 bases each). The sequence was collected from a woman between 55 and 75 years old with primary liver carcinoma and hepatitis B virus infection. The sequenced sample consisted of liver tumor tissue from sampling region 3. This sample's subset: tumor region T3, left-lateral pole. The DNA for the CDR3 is TGTGCCAGCAGTTCTCCCCAGAGGGGCAATGAGCAGTTCTTC. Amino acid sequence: CASSSPQRGNEQFF.